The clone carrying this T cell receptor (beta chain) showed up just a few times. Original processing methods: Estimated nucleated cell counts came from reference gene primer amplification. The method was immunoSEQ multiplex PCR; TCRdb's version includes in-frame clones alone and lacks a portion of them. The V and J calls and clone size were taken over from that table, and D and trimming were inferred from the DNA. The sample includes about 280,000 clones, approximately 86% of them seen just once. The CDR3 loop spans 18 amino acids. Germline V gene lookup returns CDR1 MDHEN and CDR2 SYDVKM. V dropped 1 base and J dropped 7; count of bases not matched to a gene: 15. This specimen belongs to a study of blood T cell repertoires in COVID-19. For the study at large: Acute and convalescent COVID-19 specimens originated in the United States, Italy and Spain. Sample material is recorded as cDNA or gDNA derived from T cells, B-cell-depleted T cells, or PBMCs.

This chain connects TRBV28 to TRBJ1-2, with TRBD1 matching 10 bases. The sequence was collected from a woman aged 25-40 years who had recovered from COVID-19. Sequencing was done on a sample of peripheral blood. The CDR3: CASSLLMGQGIGQAGYTF. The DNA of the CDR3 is TGTGCCAGCAGTTTATTAATGGGACAGGGGATCGGTCAGGCTGGCTACACCTTC.